This TCR beta chain was profiled in a study of T-cell memory formation after mild COVID-19 (dated by TCRdb to about 2021). Study-level background: TCR sequence clusters from the two donors were found to be largely donor specific. T-cell clones expanding and contracting after mild COVID-19 in a couple of donors were tracked by longitudinal TCRalpha and TCRbeta repertoire sequencing. The cohort was made up of two young adult volunteers, one female and one male, who were previously healthy. Overall results and qualifications from the work: Whether the second-wave clones peaking on day 37 were SARS-CoV-2 specific was not confirmed. Clones that contracted from day 15 to 85 showed balanced CD4/CD8 phenotypes, whereas a second wave of clones that expanded from day 15 to 37 leaned towards CD4+. Only a couple of mild cases were covered by the study, and larger cohorts that include severe cases with pre-infection samples were considered necessary. Contracting CD4+ clones were found mainly in CM and EM memory subsets, while CD8+ clones were enriched in EMRA. The detection of some responding clones in pre-infection memory suggests that pre-existing cross-reactive memory T cells joined the SARS-CoV-2 response.

Sequencing used an Illumina NovaSeq 6000. Using 5'RACE with constant-segment primers, TCRalpha and TCRbeta cDNA libraries were constructed, with sample barcodes and unique molecular identifiers added in the process. RNA was extracted from every sample with Trizol reagent. Libraries were amplified in two PCR steps, with a second sample barcode and Illumina TruSeq adapters added in the second step. Libraries were sequenced on an Illumina NovaSeq with 2 x 150 bp paired-end reads. In the source study's methods: With migec v1.2.7, reads were demultiplexed and then collapsed into UMI-guided consensus sequences. Using mixcr v2.1.11, the UMI consensuses were aligned to TRA and TRB V and J templates and assembled into clonotypes. A clonotype was counted as expanded or contracted only when both edgeR and NoisET called the clonotype significant, with the noise models trained on biological replicates. For edgeR calls, a false discovery rate-adjusted p below 0.01 and a log2 fold-change threshold of 1 were applied. As an exploratory analysis of dynamics, PCA with hierarchical clustering was applied to max-normalized trajectories of the 1000 most abundant clonotypes. Separately sequenced CD4+ and CD8+ repertoires were used to assign a CD4 or CD8 phenotype to each responding clone. The public reads were reprocessed in TCRdb via fastp at Q25 and MiXCR, keeping in-frame beta chains. Here each entry gathers all rows of one CDR3 protein and keeps the most common genes and DNA. V and J calls and clone size were set by TCRdb, not the authors. This sample lists approximately 300,000 distinct CDR3 sequences; about a sixth were detected once. The biggest ten clones account for 20% to 25% of the sample.

Ficoll-Paque density gradient centrifugation was the method used to isolate PBMCs. As for this clonotype: Its antigen target is currently unknown. No base qualities exist here, and no much larger clone lies one base off it.

The germline V gene encodes CDR1 SEHNR and CDR2 FQNEAQ (reference sequence). Trimming takes 6 bases from V and 1 base from J, and the germline ends sit 15 bases apart. From cysteine to phenylalanine, the CDR3 is 16 amino acids long. CDR3 DNA only is kept here, 48 bases in frame from base 1. The chain is encoded by TRBV7-9 joined to TRBJ2-2, with TRBD2 perhaps the D gene, on 5 matching bases. This receptor was obtained from a man younger than 35 who had mild COVID-19 (a few samples of this study predate the infection). The sample titles of this study are shuffled in the database, so cell type and time point are left out; the donor was told from shared clones. The material sequenced was PBMCs or a T cell subset sorted from them (not recorded which). The bases read TGTGCCAGCAGTCCGTGGACGGGGAAGAACACCGGGGAGCTGTTTTTT. Its translation reads: CASSPWTGKNTGELFF.